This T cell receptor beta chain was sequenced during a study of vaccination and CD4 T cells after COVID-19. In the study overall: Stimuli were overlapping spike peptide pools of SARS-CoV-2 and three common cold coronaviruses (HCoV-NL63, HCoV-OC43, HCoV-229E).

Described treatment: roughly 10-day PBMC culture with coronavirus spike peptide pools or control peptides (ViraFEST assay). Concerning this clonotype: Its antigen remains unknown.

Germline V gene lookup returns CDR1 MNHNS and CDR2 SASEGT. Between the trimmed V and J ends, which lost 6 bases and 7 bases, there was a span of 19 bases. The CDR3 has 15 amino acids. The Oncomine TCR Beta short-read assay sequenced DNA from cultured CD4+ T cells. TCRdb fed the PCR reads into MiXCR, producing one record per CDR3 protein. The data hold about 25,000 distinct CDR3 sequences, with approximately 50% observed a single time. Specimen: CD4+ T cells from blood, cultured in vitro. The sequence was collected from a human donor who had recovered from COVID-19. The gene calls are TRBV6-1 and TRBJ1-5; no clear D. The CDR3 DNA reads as TGTGCCAGCAGACGGACGGAGGAGTCTTGGCAGCCCCAGCATTTT. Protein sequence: CASRRTEESWQPQHF.